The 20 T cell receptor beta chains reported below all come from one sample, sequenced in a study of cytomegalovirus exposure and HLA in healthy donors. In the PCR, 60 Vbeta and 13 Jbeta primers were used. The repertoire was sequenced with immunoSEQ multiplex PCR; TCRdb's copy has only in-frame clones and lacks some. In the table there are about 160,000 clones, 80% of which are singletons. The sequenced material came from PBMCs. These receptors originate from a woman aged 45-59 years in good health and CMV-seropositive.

In nucleotides, the CDR3 is TGTGCCTGGACGAAAATGGGGACTAGCGGGATCTCTGGGGCCAACGTCCTGACTTTC. Its translation: CAWTKMGTSGISGANVLTF. The chain employs TRBV30 and TRBJ2-6, with TRBD2 identical over 13 bases. The germline CDR1 and CDR2 sequences are GTSNPN and SVGIG (reference sequence). CDR3 length: 19 residues. V trimming: 4 bases; J trimming: 0 bases; junction bases outside the gene matches: 9.

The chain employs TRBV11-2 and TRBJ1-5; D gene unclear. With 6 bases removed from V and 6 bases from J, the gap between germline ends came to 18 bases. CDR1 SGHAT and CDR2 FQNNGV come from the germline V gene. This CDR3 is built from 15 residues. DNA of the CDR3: TGTGCCAGCAGTCTCAGCCGGGTCGGAGGTCAGCCCCAGCATTTT. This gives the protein CASSLSRVGGQPQHF.

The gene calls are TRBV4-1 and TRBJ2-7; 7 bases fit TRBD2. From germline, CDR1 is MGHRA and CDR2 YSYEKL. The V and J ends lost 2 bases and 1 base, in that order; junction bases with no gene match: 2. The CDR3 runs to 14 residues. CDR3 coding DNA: TGCGCCAGCAGCCAAAGGGAGGGTTCCTACGAGCAGTACTTC. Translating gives CASSQREGSYEQYF.

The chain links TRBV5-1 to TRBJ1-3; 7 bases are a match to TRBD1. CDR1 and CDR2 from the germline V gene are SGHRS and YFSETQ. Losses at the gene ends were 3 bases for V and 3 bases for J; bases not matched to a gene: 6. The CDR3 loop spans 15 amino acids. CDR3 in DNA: TGCGCCAGCAGCTCGGAAGACAGGGTTGGAAACACCATATATTTT. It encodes CASSSEDRVGNTIYF.

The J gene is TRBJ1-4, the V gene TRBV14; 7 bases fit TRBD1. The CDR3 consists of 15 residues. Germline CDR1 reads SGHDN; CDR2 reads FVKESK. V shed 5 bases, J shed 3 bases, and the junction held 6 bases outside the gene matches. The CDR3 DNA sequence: TGTGCCAGCAGCGACTACAGGGGTCCTAATGAAAAACTGTTTTTT. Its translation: CASSDYRGPNEKLFF.

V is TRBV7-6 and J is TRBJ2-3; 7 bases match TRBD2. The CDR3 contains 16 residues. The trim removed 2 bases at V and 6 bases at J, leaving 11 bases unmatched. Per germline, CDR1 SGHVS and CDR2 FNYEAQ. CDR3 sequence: CASSLRTRDRLDTQYF. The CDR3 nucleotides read TGTGCCAGCAGCTTACGGACTAGGGATAGGCTCGATACGCAGTATTTT.

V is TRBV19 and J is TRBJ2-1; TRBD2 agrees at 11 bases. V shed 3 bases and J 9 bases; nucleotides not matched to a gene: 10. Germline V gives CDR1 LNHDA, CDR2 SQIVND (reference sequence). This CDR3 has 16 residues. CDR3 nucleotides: TGTGCCAGTAGTATGGGTGGGACTAGCGGAAGTCGTGAGCAGTTCTTC. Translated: CASSMGGTSGSREQFF.

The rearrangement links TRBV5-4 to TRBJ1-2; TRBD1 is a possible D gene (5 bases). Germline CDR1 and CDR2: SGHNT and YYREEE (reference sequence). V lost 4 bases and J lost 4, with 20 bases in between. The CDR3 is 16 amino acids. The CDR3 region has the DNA TGTGCCAGCAGCCAAGACCCTGACAGTGGCCTCTATGGCTACACCTTC. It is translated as CASSQDPDSGLYGYTF.

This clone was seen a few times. The CDR3 DNA sequence: TGTGCCAGCAAGTACGGGACAGGGGCGTACGAGCAGTACTTC. Its protein is CASKYGTGAYEQYF. This chain connects TRBV19 to TRBJ2-7; 10 nucleotides agree with TRBD1. Trimming removed 9 bases from V and 4 bases from J; junction bases left unmatched: 9. This CDR3 region has 14 residues. Germline CDR1 is LNHDA and CDR2 is SQIVND (reference sequence).

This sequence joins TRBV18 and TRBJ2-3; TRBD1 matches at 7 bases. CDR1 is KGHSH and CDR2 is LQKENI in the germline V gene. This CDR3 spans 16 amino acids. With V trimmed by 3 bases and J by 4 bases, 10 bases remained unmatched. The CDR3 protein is CASSPLGQGVADTQYF. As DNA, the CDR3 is TGTGCCAGCTCACCCCTCGGGCAGGGGGTTGCAGATACGCAGTATTTT.

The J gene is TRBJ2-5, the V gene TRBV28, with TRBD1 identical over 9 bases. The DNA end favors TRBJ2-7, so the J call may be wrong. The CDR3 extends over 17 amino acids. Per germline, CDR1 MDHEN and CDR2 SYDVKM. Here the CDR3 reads CASSFPNVEQGAHEQYF. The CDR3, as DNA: TGTGCCAGCAGTTTCCCTAATGTCGAACAGGGGGCCCACGAGCAGTACTTC.

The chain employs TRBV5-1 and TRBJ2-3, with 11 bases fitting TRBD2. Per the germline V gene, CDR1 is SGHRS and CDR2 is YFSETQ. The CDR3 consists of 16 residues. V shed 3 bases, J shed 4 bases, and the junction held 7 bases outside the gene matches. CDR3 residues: CASSSTSGSLPDTQYF. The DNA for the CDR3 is TGCGCCAGCAGCTCTACTAGCGGGAGTTTACCAGATACGCAGTATTTT.

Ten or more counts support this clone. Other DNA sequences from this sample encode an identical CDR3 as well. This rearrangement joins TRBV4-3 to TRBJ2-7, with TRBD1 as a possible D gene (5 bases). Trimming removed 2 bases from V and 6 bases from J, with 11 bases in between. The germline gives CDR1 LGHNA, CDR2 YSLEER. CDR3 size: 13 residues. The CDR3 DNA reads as TGCGCCAGCAGCCAACGAACAGGTCGCGAGCAGTACTTC. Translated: CASSQRTGREQYF.

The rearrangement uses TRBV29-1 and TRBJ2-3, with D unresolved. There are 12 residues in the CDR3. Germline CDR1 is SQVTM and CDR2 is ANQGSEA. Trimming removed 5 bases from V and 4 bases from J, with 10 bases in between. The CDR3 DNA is TGCAGCGTTCGGTATAGTCCAGATACGCAGTATTTT. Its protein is CSVRYSPDTQYF.

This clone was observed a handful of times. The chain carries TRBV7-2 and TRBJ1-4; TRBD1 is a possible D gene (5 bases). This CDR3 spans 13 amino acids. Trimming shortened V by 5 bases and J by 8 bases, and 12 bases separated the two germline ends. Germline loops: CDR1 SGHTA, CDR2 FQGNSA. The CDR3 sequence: CASSQNGGEKLFF. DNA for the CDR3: TGTGCCAGCAGCCAGAACGGGGGAGAAAAACTGTTTTTT.

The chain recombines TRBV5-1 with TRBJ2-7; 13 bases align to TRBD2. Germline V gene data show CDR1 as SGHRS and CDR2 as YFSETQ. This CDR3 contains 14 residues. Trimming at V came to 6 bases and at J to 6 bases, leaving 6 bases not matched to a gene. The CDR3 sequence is CASNSTSGGAEQYF. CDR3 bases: TGCGCCAGCAACTCTACTAGCGGGGGGGCCGAGCAGTACTTC.

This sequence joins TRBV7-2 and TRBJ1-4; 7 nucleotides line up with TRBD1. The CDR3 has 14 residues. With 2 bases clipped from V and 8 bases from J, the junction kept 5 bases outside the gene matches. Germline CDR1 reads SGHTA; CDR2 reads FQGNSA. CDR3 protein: CASSLPGQEEKLFF. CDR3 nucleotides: TGTGCCAGCAGCTTACCCGGACAGGAAGAAAAACTGTTTTTT.

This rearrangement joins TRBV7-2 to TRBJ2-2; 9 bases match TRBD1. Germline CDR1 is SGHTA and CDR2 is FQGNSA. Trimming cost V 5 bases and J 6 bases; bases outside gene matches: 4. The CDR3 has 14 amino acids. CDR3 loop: CASSGRTGAGELFF. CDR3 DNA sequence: TGTGCCAGCAGCGGGAGGACAGGGGCCGGGGAGCTGTTTTTT.

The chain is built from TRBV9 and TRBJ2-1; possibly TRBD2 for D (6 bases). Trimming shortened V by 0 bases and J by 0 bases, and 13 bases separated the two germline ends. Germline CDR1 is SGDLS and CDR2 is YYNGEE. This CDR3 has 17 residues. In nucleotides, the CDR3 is TGTGCCAGCAGCGTAGCGGCTAGCGCGAGCTCCTACAATGAGCAGTTCTTC. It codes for CASSVAASASSYNEQFF.

DNA for the CDR3: TGTGCCACCAGCAGAGGCCGGGGCGAGCAGTACTTC. It codes for CATSRGRGEQYF. V gene TRBV15 combines with J gene TRBJ2-7; D possibly corresponds to TRBD2 (5 bases). V lost 1 base and J 6 bases, leaving 7 bases between the germline ends. In germline, CDR1 is LNHNV, CDR2 YYDKDF (reference sequence). This CDR3 is 12 amino acids long.